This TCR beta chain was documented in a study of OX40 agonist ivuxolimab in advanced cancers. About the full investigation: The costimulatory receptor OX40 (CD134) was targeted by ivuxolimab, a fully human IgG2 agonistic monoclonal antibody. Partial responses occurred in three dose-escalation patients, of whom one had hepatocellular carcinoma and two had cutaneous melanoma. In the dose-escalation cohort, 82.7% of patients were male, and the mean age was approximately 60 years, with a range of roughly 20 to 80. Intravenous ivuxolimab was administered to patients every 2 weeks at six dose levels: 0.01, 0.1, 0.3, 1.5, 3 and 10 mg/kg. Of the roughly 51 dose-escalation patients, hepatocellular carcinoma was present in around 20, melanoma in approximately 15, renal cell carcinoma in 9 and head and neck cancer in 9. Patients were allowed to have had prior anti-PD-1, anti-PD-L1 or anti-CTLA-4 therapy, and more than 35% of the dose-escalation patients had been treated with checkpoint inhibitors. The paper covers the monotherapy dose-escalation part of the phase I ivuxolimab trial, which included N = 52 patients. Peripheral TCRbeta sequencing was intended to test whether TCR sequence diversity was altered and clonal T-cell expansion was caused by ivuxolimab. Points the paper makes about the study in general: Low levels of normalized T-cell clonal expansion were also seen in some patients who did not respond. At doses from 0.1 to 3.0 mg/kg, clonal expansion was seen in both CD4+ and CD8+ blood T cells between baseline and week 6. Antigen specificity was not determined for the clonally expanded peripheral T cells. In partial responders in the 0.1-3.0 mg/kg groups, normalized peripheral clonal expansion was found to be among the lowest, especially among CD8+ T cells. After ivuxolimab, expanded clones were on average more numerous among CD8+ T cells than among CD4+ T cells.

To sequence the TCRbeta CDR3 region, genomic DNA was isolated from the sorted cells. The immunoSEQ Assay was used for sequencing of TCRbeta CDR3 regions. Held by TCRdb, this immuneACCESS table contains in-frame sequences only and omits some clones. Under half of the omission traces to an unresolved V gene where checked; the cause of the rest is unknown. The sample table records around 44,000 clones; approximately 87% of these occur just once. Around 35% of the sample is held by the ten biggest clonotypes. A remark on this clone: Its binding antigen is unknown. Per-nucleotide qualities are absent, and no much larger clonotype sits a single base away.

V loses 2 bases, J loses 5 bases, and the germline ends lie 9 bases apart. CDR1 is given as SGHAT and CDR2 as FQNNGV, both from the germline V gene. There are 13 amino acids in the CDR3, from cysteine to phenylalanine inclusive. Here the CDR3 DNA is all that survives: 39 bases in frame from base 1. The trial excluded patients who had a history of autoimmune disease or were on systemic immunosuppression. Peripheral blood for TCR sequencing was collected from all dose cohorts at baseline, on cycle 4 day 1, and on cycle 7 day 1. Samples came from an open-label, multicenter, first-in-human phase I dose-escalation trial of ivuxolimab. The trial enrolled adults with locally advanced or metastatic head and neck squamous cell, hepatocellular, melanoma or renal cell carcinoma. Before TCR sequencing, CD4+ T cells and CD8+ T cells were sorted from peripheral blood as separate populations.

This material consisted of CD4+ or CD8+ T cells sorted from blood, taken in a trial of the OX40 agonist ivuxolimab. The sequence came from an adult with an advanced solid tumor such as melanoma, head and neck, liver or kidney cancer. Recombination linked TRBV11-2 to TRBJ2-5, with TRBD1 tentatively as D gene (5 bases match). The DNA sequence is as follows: TGTGCCAGCAGCTTACAGGGTTGGGAGACCCAGTACTTC. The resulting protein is CASSLQGWETQYF.